Each of the 28 T cell receptor beta chains below was sequenced from the same sample in a study of cytomegalovirus exposure and HLA in healthy donors. PCR employed 60 Vbeta and 13 Jbeta primers. Assay used: immunoSEQ multiplex PCR; TCRdb lists only in-frame clones, some missing. Altogether 90,000 to 130,000 clones are present, almost 70% being singletons, with the ten largest covering about 9%. The sequenced sample consisted of PBMCs. Receptor source: a man aged 25 to 40 in good health and CMV-seropositive.

This clone was seen a few times. This rearrangement joins TRBV4-1 to TRBJ1-5, with D uncertain. V was pared by 0 bases and J by 0 bases, with 12 bases between. The V gene's germline CDR1 is MGHRA and CDR2 YSYEKL. This CDR3 spans 17 amino acids. The CDR3 spells CASSQDGSPYSNQPQHF. The CDR3 nucleotides read TGCGCCAGCAGCCAAGACGGGAGTCCGTATAGCAATCAGCCCCAGCATTTT.

V gene TRBV4-2 combines with J gene TRBJ1-5; D unresolved. The germline gives CDR1 LGHNA, CDR2 YNFKEQ. V lost 0 bases, J lost 4 bases, and 10 bases lay in between. This CDR3 is 15 amino acids long. The CDR3 loop reads CASSQELSGNQPQHF. In DNA form, the CDR3 reads TGTGCCAGCAGCCAAGAGCTCAGCGGGAATCAGCCCCAGCATTTT.

The J gene is TRBJ2-1, the V gene TRBV12-5; tentative D call: TRBD1 (5 bases). The CDR3 loop spans 16 amino acids. V was clipped by 0 bases and J by 4 bases, with 13 bases between them. Germline CDR1 LGHNT, CDR2 FRNRAP. CDR3 in amino acids: CASGLVQGQGYNEQFF. DNA for the CDR3: TGTGCTAGTGGTTTGGTTCAGGGTCAGGGTTACAATGAGCAGTTCTTC.

The chain is built from TRBV6-5 and TRBJ1-2; maybe TRBD1 (5 bases). This CDR3 is 11 amino acids long. Per germline, CDR1 MNHEY and CDR2 SVGAGI. V shed 10 bases and J shed 3 bases, with 9 bases lying between them. The CDR3 sequence: CAIPGDYGYTF. For the CDR3, the DNA is TGTGCCATTCCGGGGGACTATGGCTACACCTTC.

The genes are TRBV7-8 and TRBJ1-1, with D maybe TRBD1 (6 bases). Germline V gene lookup returns CDR1 SGHVS and CDR2 FQNEAQ. The CDR3 runs to 18 residues. V was pared by 5 bases and J by 8 bases, with 30 bases between. CDR3 residues: CASSLIMTGFVGPAEAFF. In DNA, the CDR3 is TGTGCCAGCAGCCTTATAATGACAGGTTTCGTGGGCCCCGCGGAAGCTTTCTTT.

The chain links TRBV4-3 to TRBJ1-2; 9 bases line up with TRBD1. The germline gives CDR1 LGHNA, CDR2 YSLEER. Trimming removed 3 bases from V and 2 bases from J; junction bases left unmatched: 4. CDR3 length equals 15 residues. Here the CDR3 reads CASSHSGTGNYGYTF. CDR3 nucleotides: TGCGCCAGCAGCCATTCCGGGACAGGGAACTATGGCTACACCTTC.

The genes are TRBV30 and TRBJ1-6; 7 bases align to TRBD1. CDR3 size: 14 residues. V lost 4 bases, J lost 8 bases, and 8 bases stayed unmatched. The V gene's germline CDR1 is GTSNPN and CDR2 SVGIG (reference sequence). CDR3 protein: CAWTRQGRYSPLHF. CDR3 bases: TGTGCCTGGACCCGACAGGGTCGTTATTCACCCCTCCACTTT.

This clone has only one observation. The chain links TRBV10-3 to TRBJ1-2; TRBD1 might be the D (6 bases). The CDR3 runs to 14 residues. Germline CDR1 ENHRY, CDR2 SYGVKD. V dropped 6 bases and J dropped 5 bases, with 16 bases sitting between them. CDR3 residues: CAISRTERRYGYTF. DNA for the CDR3: TGTGCCATCAGCCGGACAGAACGGAGGTATGGCTACACCTTC.

This chain links TRBV30 with TRBJ1-2; TRBD1 aligns across 9 bases. Germline CDR1 and CDR2: GTSNPN and SVGIG (reference sequence). J lost 5 bases, V lost 0 bases, and 13 bases had no gene match. This CDR3 contains 17 residues. The DNA for the CDR3 is TGTGCCTGGAGTGTACTACCCGCGAGACAGGGGGAGTATGGCTACACCTTC. It codes for CAWSVLPARQGEYGYTF.

The V and J genes are TRBV7-6 and TRBJ1-3; TRBD1 might be the D (6 bases). Germline CDR1 reads SGHVS; CDR2 reads FNYEAQ. The CDR3 contains 14 residues. Trimming stripped 1 base from V and 2 bases from J, with 6 bases between. In DNA form, the CDR3 reads TGTGCCAGCAGCTTAGGGGGGCCTGGAAACACCATATATTTT. Protein sequence: CASSLGGPGNTIYF.

The chain has TRBV29-1 and TRBJ2-3; 8 bases agree with TRBD1. Per germline, CDR1 SQVTM and CDR2 ANQGSEA. The CDR3 sequence is 13 residues long. The V segment lost 6 bases and the J segment 3 bases; nucleotides outside the gene matches: 5. This CDR3 reads CSVTTGGTDTQYF. The DNA for the CDR3 is TGCAGCGTAACTACAGGGGGGACAGATACGCAGTATTTT.

The chain carries TRBV4-1 and TRBJ2-3; TRBD2 aligns across 14 bases. Germline V gene sequence: CDR1 MGHRA, CDR2 YSYEKL. This CDR3 comprises 18 residues. Trimming at V came to 2 bases and at J to 0 bases, leaving 4 bases not matched to a gene. CDR3 in amino acids: CASSQRGTSGGSTDTQYF. The CDR3 DNA is TGCGCCAGCAGCCAACGCGGGACTAGCGGGGGAAGCACAGATACGCAGTATTTT.

The chain joins TRBV7-3 to TRBJ1-4; D call uncertain. The germline V gene has CDR1 SGHTA and CDR2 FQGTGA. This CDR3 comprises 16 residues. Trimming took 2 bases from V and 3 from J, leaving 13 bases between them. CDR3 sequence (DNA): TGTGCCAGCAGCTTACAAGGGCGAGCGGCTAATGAAAAACTGTTTTTT. Encoded protein: CASSLQGRAANEKLFF.

The chain employs TRBV6-4 and TRBJ1-6, with 10 nucleotides matching TRBD1. The germline CDR1 and CDR2 sequences are MRHNA and SNTAGT. The CDR3 has 16 residues. J was trimmed by 10 bases and V by 8 bases; bases with no gene match: 14. CDR3 DNA: TGTGCCAGCTCCCGGGGGAGACAGGGGGCTCCCTCACCCCTCCACTTT. Translating it yields CASSRGRQGAPSPLHF.

This clone was recorded only once. The genes are TRBV6-1 and TRBJ2-7; the D gene is possibly TRBD2 (6 bases). V lost 8 bases to trimming and J lost 4 bases, with 21 bases between them. Per germline, CDR1 MNHNS and CDR2 SASEGT. The CDR3 runs 15 residues. DNA for the CDR3: TGTGCCAGCGGTGGCGGGGCTAGCCGGATGTACGAGCAGTACGTC. Its protein is CASGGGASRMYEQYV.

The chain couples TRBV19 to TRBJ2-7; 7 bases are shared with TRBD2. CDR1 is LNHDA, CDR2 SQIVND, per germline (reference sequence). The CDR3 sequence is 12 residues long. Losses at the gene ends were 8 bases for V and 6 bases for J; bases not matched to a gene: 7. The CDR3 DNA follows: TGTGCCAGTCAAACGGGGGGAGGCGAGCAGTACTTC. This gives the protein CASQTGGGEQYF. Full variable domain (rest looked up from reference TRBV19 and TRBJ2-7): DGGITQSPKYLFRKEGQNVTLSCEQNLNHDAMYWYRQDPGQGLRLIYYSQIVNDFQKGDIAEGYSVSREKKESFPLTVTSAQKNPTAFYLCASQTGGGEQYFGPGTRLTVT.

The V gene is TRBV27, the J gene TRBJ2-5; D is undetermined. The CDR3 is 13 residues long. CDR1 is MNHEY and CDR2 is SMNVEV in the germline V gene (reference sequence). Trimming stripped 6 bases from V and 2 bases from J, with 10 bases between. CDR3: CASRDETQETQYF. Written as DNA, the CDR3 is TGTGCCAGCAGAGATGAAACTCAAGAGACCCAGTACTTC.

The chain couples TRBV21-1 to TRBJ1-1; the table assigns TRBD1, which was not confirmed against the DNA. TRBV21-1 is an annotated pseudogene. There are 17 residues in the CDR3. The CDR3 DNA follows: TGTGCCAGCAGCAAAGATCCCGGGTACAGGTGGAACACTGAAGCTTTCTTT. Its protein is CASSKDPGYRWNTEAFF.

CDR3 residues: CASSAGGGMNTEAFF. DNA of the CDR3: TGTGCCAGCAGCGCCGGTGGCGGTATGAACACTGAAGCTTTCTTT. This rearrangement joins TRBV11-2 to TRBJ1-1, with no clear D. The CDR3 has 15 amino acids. Trimming took 5 bases from V and 0 from J, leaving 13 bases between them. In germline, CDR1 is SGHAT, CDR2 FQNNGV.

This clone was observed once. The V gene is TRBV6-5, the J gene TRBJ2-5, with 10 positions matching TRBD1. Germline lookup yields CDR1 MNHEY and CDR2 SVGAGI. With V trimmed by 8 bases and J by 2 bases, 5 bases remained unmatched. There are 14 residues in the CDR3. The CDR3 region has the DNA TGTGCCAGCGGGGACAGGGGTCGACAAGAGACCCAGTACTTC. This encodes CASGDRGRQETQYF.

The V gene is TRBV2, the J gene TRBJ2-1; no firm D call. Germline V gene data show CDR1 as SNHLY and CDR2 as FYNNEI. Between the trimmed V and J ends, which lost 4 bases and 3 bases, there was a span of 10 bases. This CDR3 spans 14 amino acids. The CDR3 loop is CASSVPPLYNEQFF. CDR3 DNA sequence: TGTGCCAGCAGTGTCCCCCCCCTCTACAATGAGCAGTTCTTC.

V is TRBV30 and J is TRBJ1-2; maybe TRBD1 (5 bases). The CDR3 totals 14 residues. The germline V and J ends were trimmed by 0 bases and 2 bases, with 10 bases remaining between them. Germline lookup yields CDR1 GTSNPN and CDR2 SVGIG (reference sequence). The CDR3 bases are TGTGCCTGGAGTGTTCGGAGGGACAACTATGGCTACACCTTC. Translation gives CAWSVRRDNYGYTF.

The rearrangement links TRBV29-1 to TRBJ1-2; tentative D call: TRBD1 (5 bases). Germline-derived CDR1 and CDR2 are SQVTM and ANQGSEA. This CDR3 has 13 residues. The ends were cut back, 4 bases at V and 4 bases at J, with 13 bases in the middle. The CDR3 DNA sequence: TGCAGCGTTGCTGGCAGGGCCTCCTATGGCTACACCTTC. Translated: CSVAGRASYGYTF.

The V call is TRBV5-6, the J call TRBJ2-7; 9 bases fit TRBD1. Germline values: CDR1 SGHDT, CDR2 YYEEEE. The CDR3 contains 14 residues. Unmatched junction bases numbered 6, after V lost 4 bases and J lost 4 bases. CDR3 sequence: CASSMAGQGYEQYF. CDR3 nucleotide sequence: TGTGCCAGCAGCATGGCAGGACAGGGGTACGAGCAGTACTTC.

The chain joins TRBV7-3 to TRBJ1-1; a weak D match, TRBD1 (5 bases). Trimming stripped 3 bases from V and 4 bases from J, with 15 bases between. The CDR3 totals 15 residues. Germline-derived CDR1 and CDR2 are SGHTA and FQGTGA. CDR3 in DNA: TGTGCCAGCAGCTTCCGTGGGGGGGAAGTCACTGAAGCTTTCTTT. Protein sequence: CASSFRGGEVTEAFF. The full variable domain, rest sourced from reference TRBV7-3 and TRBJ1-1, is GAGVSQTPSNKVTEKGKYVELRCDPISGHTALYWYRQSLGQGPEFLIYFQGTGAADDSGLPNDRFFAVRPEGSVSTLKIQRTERGDSAVYLCASSFRGGEVTEAFFGQGTRLTVV.

V and J are TRBV12-1 and TRBJ1-6. TRBV12-1 is noted as a pseudogene. CDR3 size: 15 residues. The CDR3 region has the DNA TGTGCCAGCAGCCGGTTGAGCTCCTATAATTCACCCCTCCACTTT. It is translated as CASSRLSSYNSPLHF.

This clone was seen just once. The chain couples TRBV4-1 to TRBJ2-1; TRBD2 aligns across 13 bases. Germline-derived CDR1 and CDR2 are MGHRA and YSYEKL. Trimming cost V 5 bases and J 4 bases; bases outside gene matches: 5. The CDR3 loop spans 16 amino acids. CDR3 coding DNA: TGCGCCAGCAGCGGGAGGACTAGCGGGGGATACAATGAGCAGTTCTTC. As protein: CASSGRTSGGYNEQFF.

V usage is TRBV10-3 and J usage is TRBJ2-5; D uncertain. The J call may be in error: the DNA end matches TRBJ2-7 better. This CDR3 contains 12 residues. Germline values: CDR1 ENHRY, CDR2 SYGVKD. CDR3 region: CAISEFTYEQYF. The CDR3 DNA follows: TGTGCCATCAGTGAGTTTACCTACGAGCAGTACTTC.